Described below is a single T cell receptor (beta chain) sequence and its context. What this receptor recognizes is not known. Within one base of it there is no much larger clone, and no base qualities were kept. The CDR3 covers 14 residues, taking in both the cysteine and the phenylalanine. Here the CDR3 DNA is all that survives: 42 bases in frame from base 1. V is pared back by 6 bases and J by 0 bases, with 8 bases lying between the germline termini. The germline V gene encodes CDR1 MNHEY and CDR2 SMNVEV (reference sequence). The time point label here, explained by the study, means: pre-treatment sample, taken before nivolumab and TIL therapy. A phase I trial run at two centers enrolled adults with stage 4 NSCLC between October 2017 and January 2020. The samples were drawn from an open-label, single-arm phase I trial testing tumor-infiltrating lymphocyte therapy combined with nivolumab in advanced non-small cell lung cancer. Blood mononuclear cells from EDTA tubes were isolated by Ficoll gradient, snap-frozen as pellets, and DNA was extracted with a Qiagen mini-prep kit.

This sample is drawn from a study of TIL therapy for anti-PD-1-resistant metastatic lung cancer (dated by TCRdb to about 2021). At the level of the whole study: Tumors were harvested before any PD-1/PD-L1 blockade; patients then received nivolumab, and those progressing received lymphodepletion, expanded TIL infusion and IL-2. A median age of around 56 years (range about 38-85) and a median tumor PD-L1 proportion score of 6% were recorded among enrolled patients. The cohort was predominantly lung adenocarcinoma, with a handful of EGFR-mutant and two ALK-rearranged tumors, and half of patients were current or former smokers. Across the cohort, whole-exome sequencing showed a median non-synonymous tumor mutation burden of about 1.5 mutations per megabase. Clonotypes were tracked across tumor, expanded TIL product and serial blood samples by T cell receptor beta sequencing of tumor and peripheral blood.

Overall results and qualifications from the work: Because the cohort was highly selected, with more treatment-naive, never-smoker and oncogene-addicted patients than is typical, generalizability is limited. The study protocol defined all tumor marker inferences as exploratory. The baseline peripheral repertoire was partially replaced by infused TIL clonotypes, which then decayed over months, and no apparent association between persistence and response was found.

Using bias-controlled multiplex PCR with the immunoSEQ v3 hsTCRB kit, the TCR beta CDR3 regions were amplified from genomic DNA. The TCR libraries were sequenced on an Illumina NextSeq 500 to approximately 2 million read pairs for survey level or about 5-6.5 million read pairs for deep level. The paper's processing steps were these. V, D and J genes were assigned, non-productive sequences were removed, and clonality was reported by immunoSEQ Analyzer software. Repertoires of infused TIL and blood were compared using productive Simpson clonality and the Morisita overlap index of productive TRB rearrangements. Absolute clonotype counts in blood were estimated as lymphocyte count times CD3+ fraction times the clone's productive frequency. The source is immuneACCESS, and TCRdb retained only in-frame sequences with V and J called. Part of the clones is not carried over; for the studies checked, unresolved V genes explain less than half of this, and the remainder is unexplained. V and J calls plus clone size are reproduced from that table; the DNA served to infer D and trimming. This sample comprises some 60,000 clones, under 75% of them detected only once. The ten most abundant clones make up around 6.1% of the sample.

The source of this sequence is a person aged 25-80 years with non-small cell lung cancer. Here the chain combines TRBV27 and TRBJ1-4; the D gene is perhaps TRBD1, on 5 matching bases. The specimen comprised blood, sampled at baseline. The CDR3 region reads CASSGAATNEKLFF. In nucleotides, the sequence is TGTGCCAGCAGCGGGGCTGCAACTAATGAAAAACTGTTTTTT.